Below are 3 T cell receptor beta chains sequenced from a single sample in a study of cytomegalovirus exposure and HLA in healthy donors. It was with 60 Vbeta and 13 Jbeta primers that the PCR ran. Libraries were prepared by immunoSEQ multiplex PCR; TCRdb keeps only in-frame clonotypes and omits some of them. Of some 250,000 clones in the sample, about 81% were seen once. Sequencing was performed on PBMCs. Source of these receptors: a woman in her thirties or forties in good health and CMV-seropositive.

The V gene is TRBV9, the J gene TRBJ2-2; D gene unclear. The CDR3 sequence is 15 residues long. Trimming took off 5 bases at V and 1 base at J, with 12 bases between the two ends. The germline gives CDR1 SGDLS, CDR2 YYNGEE. CDR3 residues: CASRPPPGNTGELFF. In DNA, the CDR3 is TGTGCCAGCAGGCCTCCCCCAGGGAACACCGGGGAGCTGTTTTTT. Using reference TRBV9 and TRBJ2-2 for the parts outside the CDR3, the full variable domain is DSGVTQTPKHLITATGQRVTLRCSPRSGDLSVYWYQQSLDQGLQFLIQYYNGEERAKGNILERFSAQQFPDLHSELNLSSLELGDSALYFCASRPPPGNTGELFFGEGSRLTVL.

This clone was detected a few times. The CDR3 sequence is CASSPIVKRLDAYNEQFF. In nucleotides, the CDR3 is TGTGCCAGCTCACCAATCGTAAAGAGACTAGACGCCTACAATGAGCAGTTCTTC. The V and J genes are TRBV18 and TRBJ2-1; tentative D call: TRBD2 (6 bases). The germline V and J ends were trimmed by 2 bases and 2 bases, with 19 bases remaining between them. The germline CDR1 and CDR2 sequences are KGHSH and LQKENI. This CDR3 has 18 residues.

In the case of this clone: A read error is likely, as this CDR3 ends without the conserved phenylalanine or tryptophan. V is TRBV5-4 and J is TRBJ1-2, with D possibly being TRBD1 (6 bases). Germline CDR1 and CDR2: SGHNT and YYREEE (reference sequence). V was shortened by 5 bases and J by 4 bases, with 12 bases between the two germline ends. This CDR3 has 13 amino acids. This CDR3 is CASSSTGLYGYTL. The DNA of the CDR3 is TGTGCCAGCAGTTCGACAGGACTCTATGGCTACACCCTC.